Listed below are T cell receptor beta chains from one sample, sequenced in a study of blood T cell repertoires in COVID-19. Data came from immunoSEQ multiplex PCR; TCRdb stores just in-frame clones and leaves some out. This sample has about 150,000 clones, with 91% found just once. The sequencing input was peripheral blood. These receptor sequences come from a man aged 45-65 years with acute or convalescent COVID-19. Both conserved end residues are part of each CDR3. D genes are given only for firm matches. Expanded clones are given a class, and other clones once, few, many or no size at all.

abundance	d_gene	j_gene	v_gene	CDR3aa	CDR3nt
few	TRBD1	TRBJ2-1	TRBV7-8	CASTGGAYNEQFF	TGTGCCAGCACAGGGGGCGCTTACAATGAGCAGTTCTTC
.	.	TRBJ2-3	TRBV18	CASSPILAGEDTQYF	TGTGCCAGCTCACCAATACTAGCAGGAGAAGATACGCAGTATTTT
.	.	TRBJ2-1	TRBV7-2	CASSLGGGWNNEQFF	TGTGCCAGCAGCTTAGGAGGTGGGTGGAACAATGAGCAGTTCTTC
once	.	TRBJ1-2	TRBV18	CASSPGSDSSYGYTF	TGTGCCAGCTCACCAGGGTCCGACTCTTCTTATGGCTACACCTTC
.	.	TRBJ1-6	TRBV6-5	CASSYSSLSYNSPLHF	TGTGCCAGCAGTTACTCGAGTTTATCCTATAATTCACCCCTCCACTTT
.	TRBD2	TRBJ2-1	TRBV5-4	CASSLGAAGGSYNEQFF	TGTGCCAGCAGCTTGGGTGCGGCGGGGGGCTCCTACAATGAGCAGTTCTTC
.	TRBD1	TRBJ1-2	TRBV7-3	CASRARPGQGWVPNYGYTF	TGTGCCAGCAGGGCCAGACCGGGACAGGGATGGGTTCCCAACTATGGCTACACCTTC
.	.	TRBJ2-2	TRBV6-5	CASSYSTGTGELFF	TGTGCCAGCAGTTACTCTACCGGTACCGGGGAGCTGTTTTTT
once	TRBD1	TRBJ1-3	TRBV6-5	CASSWDSFFSGNTIYF	TGTGCCAGCAGTTGGGACAGCTTTTTCTCTGGAAACACCATATATTTT
.	.	TRBJ1-5	TRBV12-3/TRBV12-4	CASSPQNQPQHF	TGTGCCAGCAGTCCCCAGAATCAGCCCCAGCATTTT
.	TRBD1	TRBJ2-2	TRBV7-9	CASSPRDRGRYTGELFF	TGTGCCAGCAGCCCCCGGGACAGGGGGAGGTACACCGGGGAGCTGTTTTTT
.	TRBD1	TRBJ1-6	TRBV30	CAWRTGNNSPLHF	TGTGCCTGGAGGACAGGGAATAATTCACCCCTCCACTTT
.	.	TRBJ2-3	TRBV6-4	CASSEVGGSTDTQYF	TGTGCCAGCAGTGAGGTCGGGGGAAGCACAGATACGCAGTATTTT
.	TRBD2	TRBJ2-5	TRBV18	CASSPPGLAVQETQYF	TGTGCCAGCTCACCACCGGGACTAGCGGTTCAAGAGACCCAGTACTTC
.	.	TRBJ2-3	TRBV11-2	CASSLDSHTDTQYF	TGTGCCAGCAGCTTAGATTCCCACACAGATACGCAGTATTTT
.	.	TRBJ1-4	TRBV28	CASSWDKAFEKLFF	TGTGCCAGCAGTTGGGACAAGGCTTTTGAAAAACTGTTTTTT
.	.	TRBJ2-1	TRBV4-1	CASSQGTGRGNEQFF	TGCGCCAGCAGCCAAGGGACTGGGAGAGGGAATGAGCAGTTCTTC
.	TRBD1	TRBJ2-7	TRBV19	CASSSGDRATYEQYF	TGTGCCAGTAGTAGTGGCGACAGGGCTACCTACGAGCAGTACTTC
.	TRBD1	TRBJ2-5	TRBV5-1	CASSPGTVQETQYF	TGCGCCAGCAGCCCCGGGACAGTCCAAGAGACCCAGTACTTC
.	.	TRBJ2-1	TRBV18	CASSPTVGGRYNEQFF	TGTGCCAGCTCACCGACCGTGGGAGGCCGCTACAATGAGCAGTTCTTC
.	.	TRBJ1-6	TRBV6-1	CASSEQGGYNSPLHF	TGTGCCAGCAGTGAACAAGGGGGATATAATTCACCCCTCCACTTT
.	TRBD2	TRBJ2-3	TRBV6-1	CASSDARELFIDTQYF	TGTGCCAGCAGTGATGCGCGGGAGCTTTTTATAGATACGCAGTATTTT
.	TRBD2	TRBJ2-7	TRBV3-1/TRBV3-2	CASSHKTSGNHEQYF	TGTGCCAGCAGCCACAAGACTAGCGGGAACCACGAGCAGTACTTC
.	TRBD1	TRBJ2-5	TRBV6-6	CAIARGRGETQYF	TGTGCCATCGCCAGGGGGCGTGGGGAGACCCAGTACTTC
.	TRBD1	TRBJ2-3	TRBV24-1	CATKDRSQDTQYF	TGTGCCACTAAGGACAGGTCTCAAGATACGCAGTATTTT
.	.	TRBJ1-1	TRBV20-1	CSASSVQFTEAFF	TGCAGTGCTAGTTCAGTACAGTTCACTGAAGCTTTCTTT
.	TRBD1	TRBJ1-1	TRBV28	CASRGLQGAPEAFF	TGTGCCAGCAGAGGTCTACAGGGGGCCCCTGAAGCTTTCTTT
.	.	TRBJ2-2	TRBV5-1	CASSFGRENTGELFF	TGCGCCAGCAGCTTCGGGAGAGAGAACACCGGGGAGCTGTTTTTT
.	TRBD2	TRBJ2-3	TRBV19	CASNGGRGDTQYF	TGTGCCAGTAACGGCGGGAGAGGGGATACGCAGTATTTT
.	.	TRBJ1-6	TRBV30	CAWKGQNYNSPLHF	TGTGCCTGGAAGGGGCAGAACTATAATTCACCCCTCCACTTT
.	.	TRBJ1-5	TRBV7-2	CASSLGPGSNQPQHF	TGTGCCAGCAGCTTAGGGCCAGGCAGCAATCAGCCCCAGCATTTT